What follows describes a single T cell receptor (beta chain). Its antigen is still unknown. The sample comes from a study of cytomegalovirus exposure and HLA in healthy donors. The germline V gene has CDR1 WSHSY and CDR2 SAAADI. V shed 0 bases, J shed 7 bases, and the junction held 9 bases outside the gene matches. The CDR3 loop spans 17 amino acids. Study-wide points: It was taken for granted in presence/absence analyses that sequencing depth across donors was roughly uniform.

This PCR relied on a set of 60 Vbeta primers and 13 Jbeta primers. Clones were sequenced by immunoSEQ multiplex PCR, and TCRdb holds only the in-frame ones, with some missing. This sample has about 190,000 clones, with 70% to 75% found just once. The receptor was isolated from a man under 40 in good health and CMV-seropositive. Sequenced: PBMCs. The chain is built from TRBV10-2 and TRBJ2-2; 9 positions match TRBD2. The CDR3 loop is CASSESIGGRAGGELFF. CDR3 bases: TGCGCCAGCAGTGAGTCGATTGGCGGGAGGGCCGGCGGGGAGCTGTTTTTT.